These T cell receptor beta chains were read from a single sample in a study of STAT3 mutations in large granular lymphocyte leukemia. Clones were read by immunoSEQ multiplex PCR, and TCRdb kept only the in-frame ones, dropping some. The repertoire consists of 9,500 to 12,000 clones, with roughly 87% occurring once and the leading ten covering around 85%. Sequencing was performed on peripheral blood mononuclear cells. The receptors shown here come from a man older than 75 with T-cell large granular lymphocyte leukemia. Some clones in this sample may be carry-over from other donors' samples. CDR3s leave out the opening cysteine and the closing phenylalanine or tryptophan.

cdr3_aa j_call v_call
ASALGQETQY TRBJ2-5 TRBV7-9
AWSMGQGGSYNEQF TRBJ2-1 TRBV30
ASILGTGIVAYGYT TRBJ1-2 TRBV5-8
AQGQGQGTEAF TRBJ1-1 TRBV30
ASSPTSTETQY TRBJ2-5 TRBV7-9
AWKWGAETQY TRBJ2-5 TRBV30
ASSQGRLARELF TRBJ2-2 TRBV4-2
ASRAGPMNTEAF TRBJ1-1 TRBV19
ASSLPGGQNIQY TRBJ2-4 TRBV5-1
ASSQETVLNEKLF TRBJ1-4 TRBV4-1
ASSYSVGGEQPQH TRBJ1-5 TRBV6-5
ASSVGQRYGYT TRBJ1-2 TRBV27
SARAQETQY TRBJ2-5 TRBV20-1
ASRTRGQGRQETQY TRBJ2-5 TRBV5-1
SSKEGAGGIYGYT TRBJ1-2 TRBV29-1
ASSTSHFGGEKLF TRBJ1-4 TRBV9
ASRALGGY TRBJ2-7 TRBV6-4
ASSLDGTGVDTQY TRBJ2-3 TRBV7-8
ASSSGLAGGVSGTDTQY TRBJ2-3 TRBV5-1
ASSDSIGQPQH TRBJ1-5 TRBV6-4
ATSRDHPSYEQY TRBJ2-7 TRBV15
ASSGRAGTEAF TRBJ1-1 TRBV5-1
ASSISNQPQH TRBJ1-5 TRBV19
AWSVRGGFTDTQY TRBJ2-3 TRBV30
ASSQGTGTLNEQY TRBJ2-7 TRBV4-3
ASSFVDQETQY TRBJ2-5 TRBV5-4
ASSFEGGTDTQY TRBJ2-3 TRBV6-5
ASSSPSVLGGYT TRBJ1-2 TRBV6-5
ASSPTAGGFETQY TRBJ2-5 TRBV7-6